This is a list of T cell receptor beta chains from one sample in a study of blood T cell repertoires in COVID-19. Sequencing used immunoSEQ multiplex PCR; TCRdb keeps in-frame clones, though not all of them. The sample includes 200,000 to 300,000 clones, roughly 88% seen only once; the top ten take 2% to 2.5%. The sample was PBMCs or T cells enriched from blood (not recorded which). These receptors all come from a woman in her forties with acute COVID-19. Each CDR3 is given with its conserved first and last residue. Fields, in order: J gene, D gene, clone size, V gene, CDR3 protein, CDR3 DNA. The D gene is left open where the match is weak. A clone size is listed for some rows: how often the clone was seen (once, few, many), or a class if it is expanded.

TRBJ2-7 | TRBD1 | NA | TRBV7-2 | CASSVRQGSYEQYF | TGTGCCAGCAGCGTCCGACAGGGGAGTTACGAGCAGTACTTC
TRBJ1-4 | NA | NA | TRBV19 | CASSIEGRKLFF | TGTGCCAGTAGTATCGAGGGCCGAAAACTGTTTTTT
TRBJ1-1 | NA | NA | TRBV11-3 | CASSLRRFGGNTEAFF | TGTGCCAGCAGCTTAAGGAGATTCGGCGGGAACACTGAAGCTTTCTTT
TRBJ1-3 | NA | once | TRBV3-1/TRBV3-2 | CASSPSLYSGNTIYF | TGTGCCAGCAGCCCTTCCCTTTACTCTGGAAACACCATATATTTT
TRBJ2-7 | TRBD1 | NA | TRBV30 | CAWSGGTGGSYEQYF | TGTGCCTGGAGTGGGGGGACAGGGGGCTCCTACGAGCAGTACTTC
TRBJ2-7 | NA | NA | TRBV4-2 | CASSQIVSYEQYF | TGTGCCAGCAGCCAAATCGTCTCCTACGAGCAGTACTTC
TRBJ1-2 | NA | NA | TRBV11-2 | CASSLDWYSGYTF | TGTGCCAGCAGCTTAGATTGGTACAGTGGCTACACCTTC
TRBJ1-5 | TRBD1 | NA | TRBV7-9 | CASSLDRGPPQPQHF | TGTGCCAGCAGCTTAGACAGGGGTCCTCCACAGCCCCAGCATTTT
TRBJ2-1 | TRBD1 | NA | TRBV9 | CASSVGGTGRNEQFF | TGTGCCAGCAGCGTAGGTGGGACAGGGAGGAATGAGCAGTTCTTC
TRBJ2-1 | NA | once | TRBV5-5 | CASSLGGSYNEQFF | TGTGCCAGCAGCTTGGGTGGCAGCTACAATGAGCAGTTCTTC